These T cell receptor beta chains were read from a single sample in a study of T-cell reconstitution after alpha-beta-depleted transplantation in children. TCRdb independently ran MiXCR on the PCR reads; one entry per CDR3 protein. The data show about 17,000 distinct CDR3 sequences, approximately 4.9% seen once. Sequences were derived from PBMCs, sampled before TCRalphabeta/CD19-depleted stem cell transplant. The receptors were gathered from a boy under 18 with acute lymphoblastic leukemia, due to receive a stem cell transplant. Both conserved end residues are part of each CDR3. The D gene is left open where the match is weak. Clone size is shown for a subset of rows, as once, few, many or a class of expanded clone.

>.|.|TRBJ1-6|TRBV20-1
TGCAGTGCTACCTGGGACTCGAGGAGCTCCTATAATTCACCCCTCCACTTT
CSATWDSRSSYNSPLHF
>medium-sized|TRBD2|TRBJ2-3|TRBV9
TGTGCCAGCAGCGTAGGGACGACTAGCGGGGGAGGAGATACGCAGTATTTT
CASSVGTTSGGGDTQYF
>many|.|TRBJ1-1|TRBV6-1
TGTGCCAGCAGTGTATTTGGAAAGGCTGAAGCTTTCTTT
CASSVFGKAEAFF
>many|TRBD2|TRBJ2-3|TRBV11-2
TGTGCCAGCAGCGCAGGACTAGCGGGAGGGCCTAGCACAGATACGCAGTATTTT
CASSAGLAGGPSTDTQYF
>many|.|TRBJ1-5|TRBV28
TGTGCCAGCAGTTTTAGTCTGTATCAGCCCCAGCATTTT
CASSFSLYQPQHF
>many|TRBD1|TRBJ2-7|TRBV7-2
TGTGCCAGCAGCTCTGGGACAGGTCCCTACGAGCAGTACTTC
CASSSGTGPYEQYF
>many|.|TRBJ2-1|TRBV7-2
TGTGCCAGCAGCTTAGTACCGGAGGGGGCAAATGAGCAGTTCTTC
CASSLVPEGANEQFF
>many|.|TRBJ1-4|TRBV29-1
TGCAGCGCTCACAGGGCTCAGAATGAAAAACTGTTTTTT
CSAHRAQNEKLFF
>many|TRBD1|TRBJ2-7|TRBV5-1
TGCGCCAGCAGCCTGGGCGGGACAGGGGGCCTCGAGCAGTACTTC
CASSLGGTGGLEQYF
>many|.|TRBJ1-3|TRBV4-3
TGCGCCAGCAGCCACCTCGACAGCCGCTCTGGAAACACCATATATTTT
CASSHLDSRSGNTIYF
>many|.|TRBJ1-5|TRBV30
TGTGCCTGGAGTGTAATTGGGGATCAGCCCCAGCATTTT
CAWSVIGDQPQHF
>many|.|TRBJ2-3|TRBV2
TGTGCCAGCAGGGGGACCGTTACAGGGGATACGCAGTATTTT
CASRGTVTGDTQYF
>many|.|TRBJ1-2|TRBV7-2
TGTGCCAGCAGCTTGACGGGCGATTATGGCTACACCTTC
CASSLTGDYGYTF
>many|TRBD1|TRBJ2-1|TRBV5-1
TGCGCCAGCAGCCCGGGACAGGGGGCTCACTCCTACAATGAGCAGTTCTTC
CASSPGQGAHSYNEQFF
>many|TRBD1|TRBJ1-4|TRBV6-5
TGTGCCAGCAGTTTGACAGGGTTGACTAATGAAAAACTGTTTTTT
CASSLTGLTNEKLFF
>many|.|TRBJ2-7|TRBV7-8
TGTGCCAGCAGCTTCGTACCTTCCTCCGTATTAGCTGGTCTGCAGTACTTC
CASSFVPSSVLAGLQYF
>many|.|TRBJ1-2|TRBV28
TGTGCCAGCAGTTTATTAAGTCGTGGCTACACCTTC
CASSLLSRGYTF
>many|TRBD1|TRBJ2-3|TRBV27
TGTGCCAGCAGGAGACAGGGGAGCACAGATACGCAGTATTTT
CASRRQGSTDTQYF
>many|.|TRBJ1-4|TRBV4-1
TGCGCCAGCAGCTCCGGGGTGGCGGTGGATAATGAAAAACTGTTTTTT
CASSSGVAVDNEKLFF
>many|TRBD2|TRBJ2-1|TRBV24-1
TGTGCCGTAGGACGCCTCGGGGCTAGCGGTGACAATGAGCAGTTCTTC
CAVGRLGASGDNEQFF
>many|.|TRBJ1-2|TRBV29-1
TGCAGCGTTCCCGGAAGGTTTAGCTACACCTTC
CSVPGRFSYTF
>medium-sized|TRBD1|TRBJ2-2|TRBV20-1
TGCAGTGCCGCAAGACAGGGGGCGAACACCGGGGAGCTGTTTTTT
CSAARQGANTGELFF
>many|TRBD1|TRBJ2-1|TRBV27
TGTGCCAGCAGGGCCGGGACAGGCCGGAATGAGCAGTTCTTC
CASRAGTGRNEQFF